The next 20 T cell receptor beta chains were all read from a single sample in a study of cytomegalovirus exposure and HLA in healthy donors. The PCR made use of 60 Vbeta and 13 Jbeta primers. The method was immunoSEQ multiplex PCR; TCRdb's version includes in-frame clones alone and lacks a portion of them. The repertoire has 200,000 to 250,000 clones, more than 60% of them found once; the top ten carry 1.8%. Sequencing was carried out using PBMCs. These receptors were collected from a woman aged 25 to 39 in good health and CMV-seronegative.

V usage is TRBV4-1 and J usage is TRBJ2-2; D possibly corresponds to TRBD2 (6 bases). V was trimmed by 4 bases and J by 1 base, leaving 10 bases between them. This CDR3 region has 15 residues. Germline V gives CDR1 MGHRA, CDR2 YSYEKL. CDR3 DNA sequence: TGCGCCAGCAGCCGGCCGGGAGAGAACACCGGGGAGCTGTTTTTT. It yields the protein CASSRPGENTGELFF.

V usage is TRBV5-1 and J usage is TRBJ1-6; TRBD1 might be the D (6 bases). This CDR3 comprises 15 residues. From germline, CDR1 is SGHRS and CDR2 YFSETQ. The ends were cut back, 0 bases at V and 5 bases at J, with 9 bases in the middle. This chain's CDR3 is CASSLDTGNNSPLHF. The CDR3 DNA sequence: TGCGCCAGCAGCTTGGATACAGGGAATAATTCACCCCTCCACTTT.

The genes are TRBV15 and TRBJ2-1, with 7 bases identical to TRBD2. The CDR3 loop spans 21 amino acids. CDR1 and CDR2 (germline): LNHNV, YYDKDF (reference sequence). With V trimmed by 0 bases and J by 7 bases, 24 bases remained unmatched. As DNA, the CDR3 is TGTGCCACCAGCAGAGATTCGTGGCTAGCGGAGACCCGGGGGTCTAGGAATGAGCAGTTCTTC. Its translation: CATSRDSWLAETRGSRNEQFF.

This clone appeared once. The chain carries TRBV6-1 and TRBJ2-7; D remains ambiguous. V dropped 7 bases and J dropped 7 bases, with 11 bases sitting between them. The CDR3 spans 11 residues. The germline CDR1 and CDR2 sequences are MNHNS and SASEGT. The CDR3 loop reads CASTHGLEQYF. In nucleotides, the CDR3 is TGTGCCAGCACTCACGGGTTGGAGCAGTACTTC.

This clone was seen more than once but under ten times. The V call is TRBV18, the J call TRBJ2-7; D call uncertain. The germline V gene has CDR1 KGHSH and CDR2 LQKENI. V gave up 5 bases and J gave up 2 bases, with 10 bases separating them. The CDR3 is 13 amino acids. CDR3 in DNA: TGTGCCAGCTCAGAGGCGGAGACCTACGAGCAGTACTTC. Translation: CASSEAETYEQYF.

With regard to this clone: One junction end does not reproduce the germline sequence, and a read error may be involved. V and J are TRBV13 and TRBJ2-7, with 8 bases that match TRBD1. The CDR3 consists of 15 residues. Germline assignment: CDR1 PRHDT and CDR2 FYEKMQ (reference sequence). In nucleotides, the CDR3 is TGTGCCAGCCCCGCACGACAGGGGAATGCCTACGAGCCGTACTTC. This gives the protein CASPARQGNAYEPYF.

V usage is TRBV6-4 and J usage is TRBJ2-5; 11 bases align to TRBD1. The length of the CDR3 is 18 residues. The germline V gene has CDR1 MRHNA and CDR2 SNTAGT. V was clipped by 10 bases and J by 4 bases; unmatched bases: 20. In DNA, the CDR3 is TGTGCCATCACGACGACGGGATTGAGGACAGGGGGCCCAGAGACCCAGTACTTC. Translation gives CAITTTGLRTGGPETQYF.

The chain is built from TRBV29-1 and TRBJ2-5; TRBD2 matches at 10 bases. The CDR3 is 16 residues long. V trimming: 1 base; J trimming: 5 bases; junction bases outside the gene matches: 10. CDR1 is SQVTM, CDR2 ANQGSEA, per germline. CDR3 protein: CSVEASGRDFAETQYF. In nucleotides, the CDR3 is TGCAGCGTTGAAGCTAGCGGGAGAGACTTCGCTGAGACCCAGTACTTC.

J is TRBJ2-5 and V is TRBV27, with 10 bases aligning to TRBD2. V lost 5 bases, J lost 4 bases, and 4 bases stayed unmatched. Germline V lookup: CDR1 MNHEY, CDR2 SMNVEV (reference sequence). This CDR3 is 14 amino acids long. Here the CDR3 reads CASSLAGVLETQYF. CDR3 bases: TGTGCCAGCAGTCTAGCGGGAGTTCTAGAGACCCAGTACTTC.

The CDR3: CSAGEPTTGELFF. For the CDR3, the DNA is TGCAGCGCCGGGGAGCCGACCACCGGGGAGCTGTTTTTT. The rearrangement uses TRBV29-1 and TRBJ2-2; TRBD2 might be the D (5 bases). V lost 7 bases and J lost 4, with 13 bases in between. The length of the CDR3 is 13 residues. The germline V gene has CDR1 SQVTM and CDR2 ANQGSEA.

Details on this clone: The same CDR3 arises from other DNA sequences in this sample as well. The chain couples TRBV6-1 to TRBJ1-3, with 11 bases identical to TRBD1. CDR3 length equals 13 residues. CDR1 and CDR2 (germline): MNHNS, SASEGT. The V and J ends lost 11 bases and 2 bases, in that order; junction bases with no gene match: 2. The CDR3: CAGQGAPGNTIYF. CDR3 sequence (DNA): TGTGCCGGACAGGGGGCGCCTGGAAACACCATATATTTT.

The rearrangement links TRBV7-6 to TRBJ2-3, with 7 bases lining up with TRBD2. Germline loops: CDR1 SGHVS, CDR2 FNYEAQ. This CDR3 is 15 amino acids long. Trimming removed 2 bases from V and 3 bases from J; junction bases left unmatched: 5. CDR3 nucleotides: TGTGCCAGCAGCTTATGGGGTAGCGGGACAGATACGCAGTATTTT. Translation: CASSLWGSGTDTQYF. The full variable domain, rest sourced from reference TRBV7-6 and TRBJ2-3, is GAGVSQSPRYKVTKRGQDVALRCDPISGHVSLYWYRQALGQGPEFLTYFNYEAQQDKSGLPNDRFSAERPEGSISTLTIQRTEQRDSAMYRCASSLWGSGTDTQYFGPGTRLTVL.

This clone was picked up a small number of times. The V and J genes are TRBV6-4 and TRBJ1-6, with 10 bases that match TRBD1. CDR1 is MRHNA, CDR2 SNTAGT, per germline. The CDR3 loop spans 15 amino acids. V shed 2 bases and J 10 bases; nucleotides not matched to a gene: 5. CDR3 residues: CASSDTRTGGSPLHF. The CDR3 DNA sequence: TGTGCCAGCAGTGACACGAGGACAGGGGGATCACCCCTCCACTTT.

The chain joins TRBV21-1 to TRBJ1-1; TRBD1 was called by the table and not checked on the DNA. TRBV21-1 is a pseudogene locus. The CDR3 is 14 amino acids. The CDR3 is CASSKDRSNTEAFF. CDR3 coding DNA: TGTGCCAGCAGCAAGGACAGATCGAACACTGAAGCTTTCTTT.

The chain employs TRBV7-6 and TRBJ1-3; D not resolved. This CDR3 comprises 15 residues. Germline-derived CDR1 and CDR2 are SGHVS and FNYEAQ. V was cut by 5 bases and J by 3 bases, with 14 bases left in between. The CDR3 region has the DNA TGTGCCAGCAGCCCTGCCGCGGGAGGTGGAAACACCATATATTTT. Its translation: CASSPAAGGGNTIYF.

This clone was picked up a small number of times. CDR3 region: CATLAGGSNTGELFF. CDR3 nucleotide sequence: TGTGCCACTCTAGCGGGAGGATCGAACACCGGGGAGCTGTTTTTT. The V gene is TRBV6-6, the J gene TRBJ2-2; 11 positions match TRBD2. The CDR3 covers 15 residues. Germline trimming cut 10 bases from V and 0 bases from J; bases unmatched to any gene: 4. Germline assignment: CDR1 MNHNY and CDR2 SVGAGI (reference sequence).

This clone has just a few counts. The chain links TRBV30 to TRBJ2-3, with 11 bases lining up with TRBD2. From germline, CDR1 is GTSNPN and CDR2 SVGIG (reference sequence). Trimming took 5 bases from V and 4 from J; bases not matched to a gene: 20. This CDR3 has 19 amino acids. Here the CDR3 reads CAWDRGRLAGGRGSDTQYF. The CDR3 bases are TGTGCCTGGGACAGGGGTCGGCTAGCGGGAGGACGGGGGTCAGATACGCAGTATTTT.

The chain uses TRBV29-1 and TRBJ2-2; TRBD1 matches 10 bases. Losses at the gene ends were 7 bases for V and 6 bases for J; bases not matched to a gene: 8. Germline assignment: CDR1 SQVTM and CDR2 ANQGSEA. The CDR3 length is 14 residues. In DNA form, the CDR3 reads TGCAGCGCCCAGACAGGGGGCAACGCCGGGGAGCTGTTTTTT. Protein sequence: CSAQTGGNAGELFF.

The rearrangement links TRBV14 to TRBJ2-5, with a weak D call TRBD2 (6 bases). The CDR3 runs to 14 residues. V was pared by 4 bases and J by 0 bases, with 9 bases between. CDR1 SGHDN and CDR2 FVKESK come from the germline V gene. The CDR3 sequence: CASSPRDYQETQYF. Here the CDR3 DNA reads TGTGCCAGCAGCCCCCGGGACTACCAAGAGACCCAGTACTTC.

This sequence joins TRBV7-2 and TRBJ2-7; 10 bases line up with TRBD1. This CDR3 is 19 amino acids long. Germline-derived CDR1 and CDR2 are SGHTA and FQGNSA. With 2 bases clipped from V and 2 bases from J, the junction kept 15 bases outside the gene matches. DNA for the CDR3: TGTGCCAGCAGCTTAATGGGGGGAGGGACAGGGGTTGCAGCCTACGAGCAGTACTTC. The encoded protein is CASSLMGGGTGVAAYEQYF.